Listed here are 20 T cell receptor beta chains from one sample, sequenced in a study of T cells expressing NK-cell markers. TCRdb reprocessed the 5' RACE reads, with one entry per CDR3 protein and no DNA. This table holds 200,000 to 300,000 distinct CDR3 sequences. Sequenced: blood T cells: a sorted CD56 or NKG2C T cell subset, CD4+ or CD8+ T cells, or bulk PBMC T cells (not recorded which). These TCRs come from a man aged 18 to 29 in good health.

The gene calls are TRBV27 and TRBJ2-5; TCRdb gives TRBD2 as the D gene, but with no DNA this cannot be confirmed. This CDR3 region has 14 residues. The germline CDR1 and CDR2 sequences are MNHEY and SMNVEV (reference sequence). CDR3 amino acids: CASTGSGSGETQYF.

The chain carries TRBV11-2 and TRBJ2-3. Germline CDR1 is SGHAT and CDR2 is FQNNGV. This CDR3 spans 13 amino acids. The CDR3 reads CASSFTLTDTQYF.

The V and J genes are TRBV6-5 and TRBJ2-7; TCRdb designates TRBD2, a call that cannot be tested without DNA. Germline V gene data show CDR1 as MNHEY and CDR2 as SVGAGI. The CDR3 is made up of 12 amino acids. The CDR3 here is CASSQLRGEQYF.

The chain carries TRBV19 and TRBJ1-4. The V gene's germline CDR1 is LNHDA and CDR2 SQIVND (reference sequence). CDR3 length equals 14 residues. CDR3 loop: CASKPEPTNEKLFF.

The rearrangement links TRBV15 to TRBJ1-5; as DNA is missing, the TRBD1 call by TCRdb cannot be tested. The CDR3 is 13 residues long. Germline V gene lookup returns CDR1 LNHNV and CDR2 YYDKDF (reference sequence). The CDR3 sequence: CATSTGLHQPQHF.

This chain links TRBV6-1 with TRBJ2-3; the TCRdb D gene call, TRBD1, has no DNA to confirm it. Germline CDR1 MNHNS, CDR2 SASEGT. The CDR3 is 16 residues long. The CDR3 here is CASREPGGRDTDTQYF.

The V gene is TRBV29-1, the J gene TRBJ1-6; TCRdb's D call of TRBD1 is untestable without DNA. Germline loops: CDR1 SQVTM, CDR2 ANQGSEA. This CDR3 comprises 15 residues. The CDR3 reads CSALLGQAGDSPLHF.

The chain carries TRBV4-1 and TRBJ1-5; TCRdb returns TRBD1, unconfirmable since there is no DNA. Germline V gene data show CDR1 as MGHRA and CDR2 as YSYEKL. The CDR3 extends over 16 amino acids. CDR3 protein: CASSQDSSGRLEPQHF.

The CDR3 protein is CASSSTLAKNIQYF. The chain recombines TRBV12-3 or TRBV12-4 with TRBJ2-4. The CDR3 has 14 amino acids.

The chain is built from TRBV30 and TRBJ1-5. The CDR3 consists of 13 residues. Germline CDR1 is GTSNPN and CDR2 is SVGIG (reference sequence). The CDR3 is CAWSEADNQPQHF. The full variable domain, rest sourced from reference TRBV30 and TRBJ1-5, is SQTIHQWPATLVQPVGSPLSLECTVEGTSNPNLYWYRQAAGRGLQLLFYSVGIGQISSEVPQNLSASRPQDRQFILSSKKLLLSDSGFYLCAWSEADNQPQHFGDGTRLSIL.

This chain uses TRBV5-1 with TRBJ2-7; there is no DNA to check the TCRdb D call of TRBD1. Germline V gives CDR1 SGHRS, CDR2 YFSETQ. The CDR3 contains 14 residues. CDR3 sequence reads: CASTWDRGPYEQCF.

The chain employs TRBV27 and TRBJ1-5; the TCRdb D gene call, TRBD1, has no DNA to confirm it. Germline CDR1 is MNHEY and CDR2 is SMNVEV (reference sequence). The CDR3 spans 16 residues. CDR3 sequence: CASTATGVRRNQPQHF.

This chain connects TRBV6-5 to TRBJ2-1; TCRdb returns TRBD2, unconfirmable since there is no DNA. Germline V gene lookup returns CDR1 MNHEY and CDR2 SVGAGI. This CDR3 has 17 amino acids. The CDR3 reads CASSYPFSLAGEDEQFF.

The chain has TRBV12-3 or TRBV12-4 and TRBJ1-5; as DNA is missing, the TRBD1 call by TCRdb cannot be tested. The CDR3 loop spans 16 amino acids. The CDR3 spells CASSLGDRGLNQPQHF.

This sequence joins TRBV5-1 and TRBJ2-4; TCRdb lists TRBD2, though no DNA is available to test this call. CDR1 and CDR2 from the germline V gene are SGHRS and YFSETQ. The CDR3 covers 19 residues. The CDR3 protein is CASSPGLGPSPRGKNIQYF.

CDR3 sequence: CSVAAPDAGYTF. V is TRBV29-1 and J is TRBJ1-2; TCRdb's D call of TRBD1 is untestable without DNA. This CDR3 is 12 amino acids long. Germline lookup yields CDR1 SQVTM and CDR2 ANQGSEA.

V and J are TRBV15 and TRBJ2-1; without DNA, the TCRdb call of TRBD2 cannot be checked. CDR1 and CDR2 from the germline V gene are LNHNV and YYDKDF (reference sequence). There are 15 residues in the CDR3. The CDR3 region is CATSRAGTSGNEQFF.

The chain combines TRBV14 with TRBJ2-3; there is no DNA to check the TCRdb D call of TRBD2. Germline V CDR1 and CDR2: SGHDN, FVKESK. The length of the CDR3 is 13 residues. This chain's CDR3 is CASSQRGTDTQYF.

The chain combines TRBV7-2 with TRBJ2-1. Germline CDR1 and CDR2: SGHTA and FQGNSA. The CDR3 loop spans 16 amino acids. The CDR3 spells CASSPGGGRSHNEQFF.

The chain joins TRBV20-1 to TRBJ1-4; TCRdb's D call of TRBD1 is untestable without DNA. The CDR3 is 12 amino acids. Germline values: CDR1 DFQATT, CDR2 SNEGSKA (reference sequence). The CDR3 here is CSARNRDEKLFF.